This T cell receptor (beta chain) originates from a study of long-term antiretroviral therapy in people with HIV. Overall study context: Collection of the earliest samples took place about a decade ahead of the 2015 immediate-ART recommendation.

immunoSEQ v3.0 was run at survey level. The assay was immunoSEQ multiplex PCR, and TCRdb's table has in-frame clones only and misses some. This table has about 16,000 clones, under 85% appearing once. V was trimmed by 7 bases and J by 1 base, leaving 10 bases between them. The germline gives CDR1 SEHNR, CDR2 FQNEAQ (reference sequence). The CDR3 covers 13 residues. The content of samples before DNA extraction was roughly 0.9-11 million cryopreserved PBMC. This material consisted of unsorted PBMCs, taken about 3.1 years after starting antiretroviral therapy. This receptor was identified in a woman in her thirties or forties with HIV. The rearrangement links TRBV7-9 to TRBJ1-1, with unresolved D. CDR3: CASTPSGNTEAFF. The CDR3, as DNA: TGTGCCAGCACCCCAAGCGGGAACACTGAAGCTTTCTTT.